This T cell receptor beta chain appears in the sequencing data of a study of cytomegalovirus exposure and HLA in healthy donors. The length of the CDR3 is 17 residues. V was clipped by 4 bases and J by 2 bases, with 16 bases between them. The germline gives CDR1 SGDLS, CDR2 YYNGEE. 13 Jbeta primers and 60 Vbeta primers were used for the PCR. Repertoires were generated with immunoSEQ multiplex PCR, while TCRdb's copy carries only in-frame clones and drops some. Of 100,000 to 150,000 clones listed, approximately 71% are singletons. The genes are TRBV9 and TRBJ2-6; possibly TRBD1 for D (5 bases). Sequenced material: PBMCs. The clonotype comes from a woman aged 50 to 60 in good health and CMV-seronegative. Here the CDR3 reads CASSQMDTIPGANVLTF. CDR3 nucleotide sequence: TGTGCCAGCAGCCAAATGGACACTATCCCTGGGGCCAACGTCCTGACTTTC.